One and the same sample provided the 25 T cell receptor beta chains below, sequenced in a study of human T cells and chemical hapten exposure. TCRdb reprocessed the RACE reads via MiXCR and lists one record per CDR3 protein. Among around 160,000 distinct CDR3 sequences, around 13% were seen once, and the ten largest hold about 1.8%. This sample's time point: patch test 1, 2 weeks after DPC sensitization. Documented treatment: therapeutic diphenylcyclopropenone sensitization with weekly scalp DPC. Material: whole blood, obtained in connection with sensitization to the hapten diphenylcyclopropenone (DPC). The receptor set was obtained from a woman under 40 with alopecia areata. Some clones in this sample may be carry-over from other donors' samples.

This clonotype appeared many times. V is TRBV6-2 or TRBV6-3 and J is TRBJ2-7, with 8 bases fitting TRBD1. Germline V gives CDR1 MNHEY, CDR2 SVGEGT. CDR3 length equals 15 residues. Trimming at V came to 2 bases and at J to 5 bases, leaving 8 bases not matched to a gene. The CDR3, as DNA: TGTGCCAGCAGTTACCTGACAGGGGTAAGGAACGAGCAGTACTTC. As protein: CASSYLTGVRNEQYF.

CDR3 bases: TGCGCCAGCAGTGAGTCGTTGGCCGGGGAGCTGTTTTTT. This codes for CASSESLAGELFF. This chain links TRBV10-1 with TRBJ2-2; D remains unclear. The CDR3 sequence is 13 residues long. Germline V gene sequence: CDR1 WNHNN, CDR2 SYGVQD (reference sequence). V dropped 0 bases and J dropped 6 bases, with 5 bases sitting between them.

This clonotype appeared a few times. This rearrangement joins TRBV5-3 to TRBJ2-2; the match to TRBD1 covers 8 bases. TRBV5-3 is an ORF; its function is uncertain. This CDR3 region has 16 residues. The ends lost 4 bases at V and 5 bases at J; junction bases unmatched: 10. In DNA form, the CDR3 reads TGTGCCAGAAGCCCACTGGACAGGGAAGGAACCGGGGAGCTGTTTTTT. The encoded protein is CARSPLDREGTGELFF.

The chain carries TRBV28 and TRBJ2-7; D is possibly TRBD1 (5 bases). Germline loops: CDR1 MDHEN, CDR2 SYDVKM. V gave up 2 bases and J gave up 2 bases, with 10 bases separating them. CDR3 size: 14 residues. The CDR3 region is CASSLVGRAYEQYF. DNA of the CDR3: TGTGCCAGCAGTTTAGTGGGCAGGGCCTACGAGCAGTACTTC.

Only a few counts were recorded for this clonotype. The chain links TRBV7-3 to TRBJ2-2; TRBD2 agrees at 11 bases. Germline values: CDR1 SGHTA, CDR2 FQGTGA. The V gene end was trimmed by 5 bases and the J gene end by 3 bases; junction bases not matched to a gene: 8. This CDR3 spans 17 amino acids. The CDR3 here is CASSLRTSGSYTGELFF. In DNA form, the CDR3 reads TGTGCCAGCAGCCTTCGGACTAGCGGGTCCTACACCGGGGAGCTGTTTTTT. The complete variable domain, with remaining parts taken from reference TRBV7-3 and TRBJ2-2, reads GAGVSQTPSNKVTEKGKYVELRCDPISGHTALYWYRQSLGQGPEFLIYFQGTGAADDSGLPNDRFFAVRPEGSVSTLKIQRTERGDSAVYLCASSLRTSGSYTGELFFGEGSRLTVL.

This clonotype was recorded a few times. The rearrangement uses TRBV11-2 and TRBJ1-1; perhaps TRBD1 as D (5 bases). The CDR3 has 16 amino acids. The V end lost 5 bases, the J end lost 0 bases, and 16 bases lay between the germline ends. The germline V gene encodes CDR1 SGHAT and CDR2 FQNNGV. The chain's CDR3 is CASSRGRGSLNTEAFF. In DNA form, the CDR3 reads TGTGCCAGCAGCCGGGGGAGGGGCTCCCTGAACACTGAAGCTTTCTTT. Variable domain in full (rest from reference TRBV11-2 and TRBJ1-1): EAGVAQSPRYKIIEKRQSVAFWCNPISGHATLYWYQQILGQGPKLLIQFQNNGVVDDSQLPKDRFSAERLKGVDSTLKIQPAKLEDSAVYLCASSRGRGSLNTEAFFGQGTRLTVV.

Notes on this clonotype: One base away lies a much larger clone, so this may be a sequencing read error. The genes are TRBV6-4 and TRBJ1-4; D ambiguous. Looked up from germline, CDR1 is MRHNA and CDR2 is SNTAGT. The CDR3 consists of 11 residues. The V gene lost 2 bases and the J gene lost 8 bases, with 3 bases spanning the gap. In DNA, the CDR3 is TGTGCCAGCAGTGACGGGGAAAAACTGTTTTTT. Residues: CASSDGEKLFF.

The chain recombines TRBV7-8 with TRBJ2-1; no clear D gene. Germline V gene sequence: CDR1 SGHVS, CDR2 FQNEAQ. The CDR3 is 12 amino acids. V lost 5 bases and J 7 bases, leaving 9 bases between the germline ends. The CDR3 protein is CASSPPLNEQFF. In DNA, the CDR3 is TGTGCCAGCAGCCCCCCCCTGAATGAGCAGTTCTTC.

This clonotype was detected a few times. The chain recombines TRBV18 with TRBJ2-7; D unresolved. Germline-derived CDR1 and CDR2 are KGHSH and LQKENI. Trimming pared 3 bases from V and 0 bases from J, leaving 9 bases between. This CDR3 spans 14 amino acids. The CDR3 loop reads CASSPRQTSYEQYF. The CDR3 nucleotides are TGTGCCAGCTCACCCCGGCAGACCTCCTACGAGCAGTACTTC.

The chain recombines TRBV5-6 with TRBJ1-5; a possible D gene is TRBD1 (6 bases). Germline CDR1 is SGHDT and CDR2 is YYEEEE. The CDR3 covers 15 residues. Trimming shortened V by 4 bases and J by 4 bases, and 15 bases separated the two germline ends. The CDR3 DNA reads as TGTGCCAGCAGCCTAGGGACACCCCGGAATCAGCCCCAGCATTTT. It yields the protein CASSLGTPRNQPQHF.

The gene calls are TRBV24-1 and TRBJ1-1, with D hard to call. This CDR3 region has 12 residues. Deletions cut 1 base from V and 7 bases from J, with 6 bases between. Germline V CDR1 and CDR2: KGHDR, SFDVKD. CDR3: CATSDLRGEAFF. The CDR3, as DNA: TGTGCCACCAGTGATTTACGGGGTGAAGCTTTCTTT.

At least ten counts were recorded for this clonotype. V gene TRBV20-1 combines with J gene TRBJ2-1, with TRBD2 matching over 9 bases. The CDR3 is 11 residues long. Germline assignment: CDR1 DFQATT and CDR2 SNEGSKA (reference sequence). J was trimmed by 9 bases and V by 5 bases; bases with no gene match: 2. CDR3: CSAPGLAEQFF. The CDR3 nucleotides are TGCAGTGCTCCGGGACTAGCTGAGCAGTTCTTC.

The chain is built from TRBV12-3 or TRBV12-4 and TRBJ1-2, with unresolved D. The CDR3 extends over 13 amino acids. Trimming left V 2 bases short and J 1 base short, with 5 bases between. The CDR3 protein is CASSLKLNYGYTF. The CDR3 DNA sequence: TGTGCCAGCAGTTTAAAACTTAACTATGGCTACACCTTC.

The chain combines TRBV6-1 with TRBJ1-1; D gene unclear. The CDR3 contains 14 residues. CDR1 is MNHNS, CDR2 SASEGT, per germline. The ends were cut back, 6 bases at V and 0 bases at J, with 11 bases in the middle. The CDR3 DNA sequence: TGTGCCAGCAGACTAATCCCTATGAACACTGAAGCTTTCTTT. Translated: CASRLIPMNTEAFF.

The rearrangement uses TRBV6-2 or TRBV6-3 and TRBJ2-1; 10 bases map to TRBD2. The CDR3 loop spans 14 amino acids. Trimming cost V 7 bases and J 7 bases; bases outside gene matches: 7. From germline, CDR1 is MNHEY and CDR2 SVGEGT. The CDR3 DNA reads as TGTGCCAGCACTCGGGGGACTAGCGAGAATGAGCAGTTCTTC. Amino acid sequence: CASTRGTSENEQFF.

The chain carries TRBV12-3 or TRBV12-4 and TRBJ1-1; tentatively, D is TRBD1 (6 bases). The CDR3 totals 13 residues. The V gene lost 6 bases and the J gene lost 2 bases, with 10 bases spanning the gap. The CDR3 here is CASREQGNTEAFF. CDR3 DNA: TGTGCCAGCAGGGAACAGGGCAACACTGAAGCTTTCTTT.

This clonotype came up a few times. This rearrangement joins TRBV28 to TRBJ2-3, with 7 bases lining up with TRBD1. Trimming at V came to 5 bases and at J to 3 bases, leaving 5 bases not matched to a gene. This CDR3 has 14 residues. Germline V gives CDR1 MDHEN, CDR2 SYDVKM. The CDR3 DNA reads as TGTGCCAGCAGTCGACAGGGCCGGACAGATACGCAGTATTTT. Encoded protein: CASSRQGRTDTQYF.

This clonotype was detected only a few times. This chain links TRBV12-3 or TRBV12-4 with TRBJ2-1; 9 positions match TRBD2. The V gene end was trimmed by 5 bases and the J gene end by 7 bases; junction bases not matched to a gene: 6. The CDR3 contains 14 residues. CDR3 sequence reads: CASSGLAILNEQFF. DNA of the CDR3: TGTGCCAGCAGTGGACTAGCGATCCTTAATGAGCAGTTCTTC.

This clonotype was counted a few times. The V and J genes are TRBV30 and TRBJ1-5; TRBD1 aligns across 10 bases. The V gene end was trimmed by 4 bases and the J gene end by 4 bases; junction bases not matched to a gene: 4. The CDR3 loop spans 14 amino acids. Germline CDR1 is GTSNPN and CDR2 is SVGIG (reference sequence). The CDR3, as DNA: TGTGCCTGGAAGACAGGGGGCGATAATCAGCCCCAGCATTTT. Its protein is CAWKTGGDNQPQHF.

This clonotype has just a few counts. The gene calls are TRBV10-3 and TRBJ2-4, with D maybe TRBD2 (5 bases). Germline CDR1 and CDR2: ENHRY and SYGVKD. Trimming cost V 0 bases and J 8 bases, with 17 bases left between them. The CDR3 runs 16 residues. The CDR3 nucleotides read TGTGCCATCAGTGAGTCGGGGATGGGTGGGAGATACATTCAGTACTTC. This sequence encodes CAISESGMGGRYIQYF.

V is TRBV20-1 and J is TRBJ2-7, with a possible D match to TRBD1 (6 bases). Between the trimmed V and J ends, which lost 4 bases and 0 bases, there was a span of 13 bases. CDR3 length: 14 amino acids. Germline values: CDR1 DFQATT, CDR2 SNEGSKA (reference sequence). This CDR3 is CSAKKQGVSYEQYF. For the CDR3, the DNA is TGCAGTGCTAAGAAACAGGGAGTCTCCTACGAGCAGTACTTC.

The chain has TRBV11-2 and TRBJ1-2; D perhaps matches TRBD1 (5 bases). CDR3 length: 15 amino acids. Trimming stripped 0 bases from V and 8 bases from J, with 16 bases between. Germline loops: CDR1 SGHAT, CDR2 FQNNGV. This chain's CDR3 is CASSLDNGQTGGYTF. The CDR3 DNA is TGTGCCAGCAGCTTAGATAACGGACAAACAGGAGGCTACACCTTC.

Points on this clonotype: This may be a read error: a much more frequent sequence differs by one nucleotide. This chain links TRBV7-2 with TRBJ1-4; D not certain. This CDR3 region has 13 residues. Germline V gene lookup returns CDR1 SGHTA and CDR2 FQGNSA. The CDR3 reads CASRPLANERLFF. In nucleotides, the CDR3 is TGTGCCAGCAGGCCCCTTGCTAATGAAAGACTGTTTTTT.

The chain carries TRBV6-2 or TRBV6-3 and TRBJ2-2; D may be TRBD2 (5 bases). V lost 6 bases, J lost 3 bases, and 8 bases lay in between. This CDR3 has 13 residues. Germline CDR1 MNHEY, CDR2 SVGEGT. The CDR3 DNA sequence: TGTGCCAGCAGACGGGATCACACCGGGGAGCTGTTTTTT. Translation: CASRRDHTGELFF.

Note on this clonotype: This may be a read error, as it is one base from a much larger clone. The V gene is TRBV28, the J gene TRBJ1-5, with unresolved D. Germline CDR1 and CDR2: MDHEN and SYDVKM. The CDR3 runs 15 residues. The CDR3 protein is CASSSLTQLIQRQHF. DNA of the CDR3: TGTGCCAGCAGTTCGCTGACACAGCTCATTCAGCGCCAGCATTTT.